The rows below give T cell receptor beta chains drawn from one sample of a study of shared clonotypes between healthy human individuals. The repertoire was sequenced with immunoSEQ multiplex PCR; TCRdb's copy has only in-frame clones and lacks some. Found here are over 400,000 clones, 81% of them singletons; the top ten hold about an eighth. Sequencing was done on a sample of PBMCs. The receptor set was obtained from a middle-aged woman in good health. Some clones in this sample may be carry-over from other donors' samples. Each CDR3 is given with its conserved first and last residue. Fields, in order: D gene, V gene, CDR3 protein. The D gene is left open where the match is weak.

D gene: -
V gene: TRBV5-1
CDR3 protein: CASSLRGSYYEQYF

D gene: -
V gene: TRBV18
CDR3 protein: CASSRLPDSGLGEKLFF

D gene: TRBD1
V gene: TRBV29-1
CDR3 protein: CSVKGAGYEQYF

D gene: TRBD1
V gene: TRBV19
CDR3 protein: CASSRTGNTEAFF

D gene: -
V gene: TRBV30
CDR3 protein: CAWSINPPMNTEAFF

D gene: -
V gene: TRBV30
CDR3 protein: CAWIPRDLTDTQYF

D gene: TRBD2
V gene: TRBV9
CDR3 protein: CASSATSGTDTQYF

D gene: -
V gene: TRBV19
CDR3 protein: CASTDGPRNTGELFF

D gene: TRBD2
V gene: TRBV5-4
CDR3 protein: CASSHGTSGSYEQYF

D gene: TRBD1
V gene: TRBV2
CDR3 protein: CASKRTGGPYGYTF

D gene: -
V gene: TRBV18
CDR3 protein: CASSRRETPEQYF

D gene: TRBD1
V gene: TRBV6-8
CDR3 protein: CASRLGTVNQPQHF

D gene: -
V gene: TRBV11-3
CDR3 protein: CASSLKYF

D gene: -
V gene: TRBV7-3
CDR3 protein: CASSLGWGYEQYF

D gene: TRBD1
V gene: TRBV30
CDR3 protein: CAFRDRAVGELFF

D gene: TRBD1
V gene: TRBV11-2
CDR3 protein: CASSQDRGRFGYTF

D gene: -
V gene: TRBV27
CDR3 protein: CASSLRVYQPQHF

D gene: -
V gene: TRBV27
CDR3 protein: CASSLGRNVGYNEQFF

D gene: TRBD2
V gene: TRBV2
CDR3 protein: CASTQGGLRSSYEQYF

D gene: -
V gene: TRBV18
CDR3 protein: CASSLGRWNTEAFF

D gene: -
V gene: TRBV28
CDR3 protein: CASSFRTPGAEAFF

D gene: TRBD2
V gene: TRBV7-3
CDR3 protein: CASSLVAGANYNEQFF

D gene: -
V gene: TRBV28
CDR3 protein: CASRRISTDTQYF

D gene: TRBD2
V gene: TRBV5-4
CDR3 protein: CASSLALAGLSSYNEQFF

D gene: TRBD1
V gene: TRBV7-7
CDR3 protein: CASSSGTGETQYF

D gene: TRBD1
V gene: TRBV7-2
CDR3 protein: CASSLRDRVQETQYF

D gene: -
V gene: TRBV7-9
CDR3 protein: CASSPDRIMGETQYF

D gene: -
V gene: TRBV29-1
CDR3 protein: CSVGGLPDKDTQYF

D gene: -
V gene: TRBV7-9
CDR3 protein: CASSFAGEHTF

D gene: -
V gene: TRBV4-2
CDR3 protein: CASSQEAGGNQPQHF

D gene: TRBD1
V gene: TRBV9
CDR3 protein: CASSVETGPTEAFF

D gene: -
V gene: TRBV10-3
CDR3 protein: CAISDPARGSYEQYF

D gene: TRBD1
V gene: TRBV5-1
CDR3 protein: CASSLSGQSYNEQFF

D gene: -
V gene: TRBV4-3
CDR3 protein: CASSPRETYGYTF

D gene: TRBD2
V gene: TRBV6-7
CDR3 protein: CASRSPGLAASTDTQYF

D gene: -
V gene: TRBV13
CDR3 protein: CASSLGRGTGSSYEQYF

D gene: -
V gene: TRBV9
CDR3 protein: CASSVGRGYYNEQFF

D gene: TRBD2
V gene: TRBV30
CDR3 protein: CAWSRASGLYEQYF

D gene: -
V gene: TRBV6-5
CDR3 protein: CASARGGELFF

D gene: -
V gene: TRBV7-9
CDR3 protein: CASTPYEQFF

D gene: -
V gene: TRBV6-5
CDR3 protein: CASSRYSQNYGYTF

D gene: -
V gene: TRBV28
CDR3 protein: CASSSFGRGVEKLFF